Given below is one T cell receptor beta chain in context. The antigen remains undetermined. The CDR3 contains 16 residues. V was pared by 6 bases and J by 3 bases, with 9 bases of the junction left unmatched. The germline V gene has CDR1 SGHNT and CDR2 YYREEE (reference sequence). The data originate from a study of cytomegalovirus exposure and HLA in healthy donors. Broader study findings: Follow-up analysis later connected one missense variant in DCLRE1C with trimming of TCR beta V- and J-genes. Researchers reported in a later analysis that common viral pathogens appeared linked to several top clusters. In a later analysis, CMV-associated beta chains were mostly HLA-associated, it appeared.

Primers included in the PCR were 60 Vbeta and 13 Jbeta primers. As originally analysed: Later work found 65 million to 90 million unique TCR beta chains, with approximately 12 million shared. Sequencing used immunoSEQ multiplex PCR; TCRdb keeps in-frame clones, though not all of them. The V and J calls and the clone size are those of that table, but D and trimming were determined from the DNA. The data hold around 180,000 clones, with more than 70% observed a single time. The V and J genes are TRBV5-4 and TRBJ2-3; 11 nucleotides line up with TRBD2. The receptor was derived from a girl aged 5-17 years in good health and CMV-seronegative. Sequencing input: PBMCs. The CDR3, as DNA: TGTGCCAGCACCCGGTGGGCTAGCGGGGGGACAGATACGCAGTATTTT. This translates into CASTRWASGGTDTQYF.